This TCR beta chain stems from a study of CD8 T cells in Susac syndrome. CD8+ and CD4+ T cells from blood underwent TCR beta sequencing, which was carried out in a high-throughput format. CD8+ and CD4+ T cells were negatively isolated; TEMRA cells were FACS-enriched. The CDR3 spans 16 residues. The V end lost 5 bases, the J end lost 0 bases, and 16 bases lay between the germline ends. CDR1 is MNHEY, CDR2 SMNVEV, per germline (reference sequence). RNA in amounts of about 0.5 to 1 ug was reverse transcribed with random hexamers. Amplification of TCR beta CDR3 used immunoSEQ multiplex PCR across 54 Vbeta and 13 Jbeta. TCRdb recomputed calls from the immunoSEQ multiplex PCR reads with MiXCR, one row per CDR3 protein. The data hold about 150,000 distinct CDR3 sequences, with roughly 92% observed a single time. This clonotype was seen only once.

This chain connects TRBV27 to TRBJ1-2; D ambiguous. The TCR sequence derives from a human donor with multiple sclerosis. Sequencing input: CD4+ T cells from PBMCs. CDR3 bases: TGTGCCAGCAGTCCTGGACTGATTGGAGCTAACTATGGCTACACCTTC. This sequence encodes CASSPGLIGANYGYTF.